Listed here are 26 T cell receptor beta chains from one sample, sequenced in a study of cytomegalovirus exposure and HLA in healthy donors. PCR involved 60 Vbeta and 13 Jbeta primers. TCRdb keeps only in-frame clones here, not all; method: immunoSEQ multiplex PCR. The data show some 100,000 clones, with approximately 80% seen just once and roughly 12% held by the top ten. Source material: PBMCs. Receptors were obtained from a woman aged 40 to 50 in good health and CMV-seropositive.

The chain's CDR3 is CASTARGYSGNTIYF. Here the CDR3 DNA reads TGTGCCAGCACCGCCAGGGGCTACTCTGGAAACACCATATATTTT. The rearrangement uses TRBV2 and TRBJ1-3, with D maybe TRBD1 (6 bases). The germline V and J ends were trimmed by 7 bases and 0 bases, with 13 bases remaining between them. The CDR3 covers 15 residues. Germline assignment: CDR1 SNHLY and CDR2 FYNNEI. Based on the CDR3 plus reference TRBV2 and TRBJ1-3, the full variable domain is EPEVTQTPSHQVTQMGQEVILRCVPISNHLYFYWYRQILGQKVEFLVSFYNNEISEKSEIFDDQFSVERPDGSNFTLKIRSTKLEDSAMYFCASTARGYSGNTIYFGEGSWLTVV.

The DNA of the CDR3 is TGCGCCAGCAGCCTAGGGGACACCACAGATACGCAGTATTTT. Its translation: CASSLGDTTDTQYF. J is TRBJ2-3 and V is TRBV5-1; possibly TRBD1 for D (6 bases). This CDR3 comprises 14 residues. The V end lost 4 bases, the J end lost 2 bases, and 11 bases lay between the germline ends. Germline assignment: CDR1 SGHRS and CDR2 YFSETQ. Variable domain in full (rest from reference TRBV5-1 and TRBJ2-3): KAGVTQTPRYLIKTRGQQVTLSCSPISGHRSVSWYQQTPGQGLQFLFEYFSETQRNKGNFPGRFSGRQFSNSRSEMNVSTLELGDSALYLCASSLGDTTDTQYFGPGTRLTVL.

The chain couples TRBV27 to TRBJ2-7; 13 nucleotides match TRBD2. Germline CDR1 reads MNHEY; CDR2 reads SMNVEV (reference sequence). V shed 3 bases and J 7 bases; nucleotides not matched to a gene: 3. This CDR3 is built from 14 residues. The CDR3 sequence is CASSFSGLAGEQYF. The CDR3 coding sequence is TGTGCCAGCAGTTTCTCGGGACTAGCGGGGGAGCAGTACTTC.

The CDR3 coding sequence is TGCAGCGTTGGACAGGGAGGTGAAAAACTGTTTTTT. This translates into CSVGQGGEKLFF. The J gene is TRBJ1-4, the V gene TRBV29-1, with TRBD1 matching over 7 bases. There are 12 residues in the CDR3. The germline V gene encodes CDR1 SQVTM and CDR2 ANQGSEA. V dropped 4 bases and J dropped 7; count of bases not matched to a gene: 3.

To note about this clone: A read error may account for a junction end that differs from germline. The V call is TRBV5-1, the J call TRBJ1-1; D perhaps matches TRBD1 (6 bases). The CDR3 length is 16 residues. CDR1 and CDR2 (germline): SGHRS, YFSETQ. The CDR3 sequence is CASGFTSSGANTEAFF. The CDR3 coding sequence is TGCGCCAGCGGCTTCACCTCATCAGGGGCGAACACTGAAGCTTTCTTT.

To note about this clone: Mismatch with germline at one junction end may stem from a read error. The chain recombines TRBV7-9 with TRBJ1-2; weak D call: TRBD1 (5 bases). CDR1 is SEHNR, CDR2 FQNEAQ, per germline (reference sequence). This CDR3 is 12 amino acids long. The CDR3 nucleotides are TGTTCCAGCAGCTCGACAGTCTATGGCTACACCTTC. It codes for CSSSSTVYGYTF.

The CDR3 nucleotides are TGTGCCAGCAGCGACATAGCGGGGGCCGATACGCAGTATTTT. It specifies CASSDIAGADTQYF. The chain joins TRBV9 to TRBJ2-3; the match to TRBD2 covers 9 bases. The CDR3 extends over 14 amino acids. CDR1 and CDR2 (germline): SGDLS, YYNGEE. J was trimmed by 6 bases and V by 3 bases; bases with no gene match: 5.

V usage is TRBV6-6 and J usage is TRBJ1-4, with D perhaps matching TRBD1 (6 bases). Deletions cut 10 bases from V and 5 bases from J, with 14 bases between. This CDR3 has 13 amino acids. Germline loops: CDR1 MNHNY, CDR2 SVGAGI (reference sequence). The CDR3 DNA is TGTGCCACCAAGACAGGAGGAAATGAAAAACTGTTTTTT. Protein sequence: CATKTGGNEKLFF.

The chain has TRBV7-2 and TRBJ2-1, with TRBD2 matching over 11 bases. CDR1 and CDR2 from the germline V gene are SGHTA and FQGNSA. CDR3 size: 14 residues. With V trimmed by 1 base and J by 7 bases, 0 bases remained unmatched. CDR3 nucleotide sequence: TGTGCCAGCAGCTTAGGACTAGCGGGGAATGAGCAGTTCTTC. Amino acid sequence: CASSLGLAGNEQFF.

V usage is TRBV12-5 and J usage is TRBJ1-2, with 9 bases aligning to TRBD1. Germline-derived CDR1 and CDR2 are LGHNT and FRNRAP. The V and J ends lost 0 bases and 5 bases, in that order; junction bases with no gene match: 4. CDR3 length: 15 residues. CDR3 loop: CASGLVGQGIYGYTF. As DNA, the CDR3 is TGTGCTAGTGGTTTGGTGGGACAGGGTATTTATGGCTACACCTTC.

CDR3 loop: CASSSAIAGIRETQYF. CDR3 DNA: TGTGCCAGCAGCTCCGCCATAGCGGGGATCCGGGAGACCCAGTACTTC. The chain couples TRBV7-6 to TRBJ2-5; 8 nucleotides agree with TRBD2. V trimming: 4 bases; J trimming: 5 bases; junction bases outside the gene matches: 12. Germline V gives CDR1 SGHVS, CDR2 FNYEAQ. The CDR3 is made up of 16 amino acids.

The rearrangement uses TRBV6-5 and TRBJ1-1, with TRBD1 as a possible D gene (6 bases). V dropped 5 bases and J dropped 5 bases, with 18 bases sitting between them. Germline lookup yields CDR1 MNHEY and CDR2 SVGAGI. This CDR3 is 15 amino acids long. The CDR3 spells CASSKDRMGDTEAFF. CDR3 bases: TGTGCCAGCAGTAAAGACAGGATGGGGGATACTGAAGCTTTCTTT.

The genes are TRBV7-8 and TRBJ2-5; 8 bases fit TRBD1. This CDR3 spans 16 amino acids. Germline values: CDR1 SGHVS, CDR2 FQNEAQ. Trimming removed 4 bases from V and 5 bases from J; junction bases left unmatched: 12. The CDR3 DNA is TGTGCCAGCAGCTCCATGACCCAGGGGGCAGGGGAGACCCAGTACTTC. Protein: CASSSMTQGAGETQYF.

The genes are TRBV11-1 and TRBJ1-6; tentatively, D is TRBD1 (5 bases). Trimming removed 1 base at V and 6 bases at J, with 10 bases between. This CDR3 region has 15 residues. Germline V lookup: CDR1 SGHAT, CDR2 FQDESV (reference sequence). This chain's CDR3 is CASSLEQGSNSPLHF. The CDR3 DNA follows: TGTGCCAGCAGCTTAGAGCAGGGAAGTAATTCACCCCTCCACTTT.

Here the CDR3 DNA reads TGTGCCAGCAGTCAACAGGGCTTCTCCTACGAGCAGTACTTC. It codes for CASSQQGFSYEQYF. The gene calls are TRBV6-5 and TRBJ2-7; TRBD1 might be the D (6 bases). The CDR3 loop spans 14 amino acids. V dropped 5 bases and J dropped 0 bases, with 11 bases sitting between them. CDR1 is MNHEY and CDR2 is SVGAGI in the germline V gene.

The V and J genes are TRBV7-2 and TRBJ1-4; unclear D gene. Germline V gives CDR1 SGHTA, CDR2 FQGNSA. The CDR3 sequence is 16 residues long. Trimming took off 2 bases at V and 5 bases at J, with 15 bases between the two ends. The CDR3 DNA is TGTGCCAGCAGCTTATCCACCGAGGGAGAGAATGAAAAACTGTTTTTT. Amino acid sequence: CASSLSTEGENEKLFF.

The count of this clone is one. V is TRBV7-2 and J is TRBJ2-3, with 9 bases fitting TRBD1. From germline, CDR1 is SGHTA and CDR2 FQGNSA. Trimming took 5 bases from V and 1 from J; bases not matched to a gene: 1. The CDR3 sequence is 14 residues long. CDR3 DNA: TGTGCCAGCAGCCGGGACAGGGGCACAGATACGCAGTATTTT. This gives the protein CASSRDRGTDTQYF. The whole variable domain, remainder taken from reference TRBV7-2 and TRBJ2-3, is GAGVSQSPSNKVTEKGKDVELRCDPISGHTALYWYRQSLGQGLEFLIYFQGNSAPDKSGLPSDRFSAERTGGSVSTLTIQRTQQEDSAVYLCASSRDRGTDTQYFGPGTRLTVL.

The V gene is TRBV15, the J gene TRBJ1-1, with D hard to call. The germline gives CDR1 LNHNV, CDR2 YYDKDF (reference sequence). Trimming shortened V by 0 bases and J by 2 bases, and 7 bases separated the two germline ends. CDR3 length: 14 residues. CDR3 sequence reads: CATSRDGLNTEAFF. The CDR3 nucleotides read TGTGCCACCAGCAGAGACGGACTCAACACTGAAGCTTTCTTT.

The chain combines TRBV4-2 with TRBJ2-7; the match to TRBD1 covers 10 bases. The CDR3 runs 16 residues. Trimming at V came to 3 bases and at J to 2 bases, leaving 7 bases not matched to a gene. Germline V CDR1 and CDR2: LGHNA, YNFKEQ. The chain's CDR3 is CASSHVAGTGAYEQYF. CDR3 nucleotides: TGTGCCAGCAGCCATGTAGCCGGGACAGGGGCCTACGAGCAGTACTTC.

This clone was seen a handful of times. The chain recombines TRBV6-1 with TRBJ1-5; the D is unclear. The germline CDR1 and CDR2 sequences are MNHNS and SASEGT. The CDR3 is 14 residues long. Trimming shortened V by 6 bases and J by 2 bases, and 11 bases separated the two germline ends. The CDR3 here is CASSWEDRNQPQHF. For the CDR3, the DNA is TGTGCCAGCAGCTGGGAGGACCGCAATCAGCCCCAGCATTTT.

This clone was found a few times. V gene TRBV4-1 combines with J gene TRBJ1-3; D unresolved. CDR1 and CDR2 (germline): MGHRA, YSYEKL. Trimming removed 1 base at V and 0 bases at J, with 10 bases between. This CDR3 contains 16 residues. CDR3 sequence: CASSQGRAASGNTIYF. For the CDR3, the DNA is TGCGCCAGCAGCCAAGGGCGGGCAGCCTCTGGAAACACCATATATTTT.

V usage is TRBV14 and J usage is TRBJ1-3; D is unclear. The CDR3 is 11 amino acids. Per the germline V gene, CDR1 is SGHDN and CDR2 is FVKESK. Deletions cut 3 bases from V and 7 bases from J, with 4 bases between. CDR3 sequence (DNA): TGTGCCAGCAGCCAGCAGAACACCATATATTTT. It translates to CASSQQNTIYF.

The genes are TRBV7-2 and TRBJ1-4; D uncertain. From germline, CDR1 is SGHTA and CDR2 FQGNSA. Deletions cut 1 base from V and 5 bases from J, with 8 bases between. CDR3 length: 14 residues. The CDR3 sequence: CASSLGIGNEKLFF. The CDR3 bases are TGTGCCAGCAGCTTAGGGATCGGGAATGAAAAACTGTTTTTT.

This clone was observed a few times. J is TRBJ2-2 and V is TRBV5-6; 7 nucleotides agree with TRBD1. The CDR3 extends over 19 amino acids. CDR1 is SGHDT and CDR2 is YYEEEE in the germline V gene. The junction had 15 bases not matched to a gene; V was cut back by 3 bases and J by 1 base. CDR3 in amino acids: CASSSVPGQSRMNTGELFF. For the CDR3, the DNA is TGTGCCAGCAGCTCCGTCCCGGGACAGTCGCGGATGAACACCGGGGAGCTGTTTTTT.

The chain uses TRBV27 and TRBJ1-1; perhaps TRBD1 as D (6 bases). The CDR3 consists of 13 residues. Deletions cut 6 bases from V and 5 bases from J, with 13 bases between. CDR1 is MNHEY, CDR2 SMNVEV, per germline (reference sequence). In DNA, the CDR3 is TGTGCCAGCAGGTGGAGGGGGGGGACTGAAGCTTTCTTT. Residues: CASRWRGGTEAFF.

A single count supports this clone. The rearrangement uses TRBV6-5 and TRBJ2-7; 11 bases map to TRBD2. The CDR3 sequence is 15 residues long. Unmatched junction bases numbered 4, after V lost 4 bases and J lost 2 bases. In germline, CDR1 is MNHEY, CDR2 SVGAGI. This CDR3 is CASSLLAGAAYEQYF. CDR3 nucleotides: TGTGCCAGCAGTTTACTAGCGGGGGCGGCCTACGAGCAGTACTTC.